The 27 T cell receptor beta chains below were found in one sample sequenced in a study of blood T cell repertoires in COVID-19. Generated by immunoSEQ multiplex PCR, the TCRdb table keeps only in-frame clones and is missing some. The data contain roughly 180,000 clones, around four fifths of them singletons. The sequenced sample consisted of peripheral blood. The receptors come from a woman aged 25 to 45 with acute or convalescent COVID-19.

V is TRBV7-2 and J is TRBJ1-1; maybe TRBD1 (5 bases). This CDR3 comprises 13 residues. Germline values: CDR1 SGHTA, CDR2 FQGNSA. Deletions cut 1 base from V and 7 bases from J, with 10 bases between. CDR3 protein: CASSLGQRIEAFF. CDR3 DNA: TGTGCCAGCAGCTTAGGACAGAGAATTGAAGCTTTCTTT.

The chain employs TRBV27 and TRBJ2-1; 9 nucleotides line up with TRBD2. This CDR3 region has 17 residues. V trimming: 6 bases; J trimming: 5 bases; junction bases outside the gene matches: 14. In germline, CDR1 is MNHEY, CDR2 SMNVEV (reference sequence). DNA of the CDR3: TGTGCCAGCAGGATATGGCCATTAGCGGGAGCGAACAATGAGCAGTTCTTC. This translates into CASRIWPLAGANNEQFF.

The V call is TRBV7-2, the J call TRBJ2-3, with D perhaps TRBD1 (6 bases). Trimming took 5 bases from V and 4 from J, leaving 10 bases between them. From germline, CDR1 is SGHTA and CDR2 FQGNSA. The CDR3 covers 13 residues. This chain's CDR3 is CASSRQVPDTQYF. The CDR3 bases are TGTGCCAGCAGCCGACAGGTCCCAGATACGCAGTATTTT.

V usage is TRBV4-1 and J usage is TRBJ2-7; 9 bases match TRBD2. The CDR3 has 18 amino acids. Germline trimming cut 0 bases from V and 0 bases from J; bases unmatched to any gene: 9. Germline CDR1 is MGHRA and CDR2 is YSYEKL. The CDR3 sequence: CASSQDRDTSGLSYEQYF. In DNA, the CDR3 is TGCGCCAGCAGCCAAGATCGCGATACTAGCGGGCTCTCCTACGAGCAGTACTTC.

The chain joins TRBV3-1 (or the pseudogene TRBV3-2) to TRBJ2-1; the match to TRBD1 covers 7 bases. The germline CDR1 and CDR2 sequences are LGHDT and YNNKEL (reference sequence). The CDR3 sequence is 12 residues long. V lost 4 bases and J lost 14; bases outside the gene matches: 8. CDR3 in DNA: TGTGCCAGCAGCCCAACCAGGGGGAGTAAGTTCTTC. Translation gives CASSPTRGSKFF.

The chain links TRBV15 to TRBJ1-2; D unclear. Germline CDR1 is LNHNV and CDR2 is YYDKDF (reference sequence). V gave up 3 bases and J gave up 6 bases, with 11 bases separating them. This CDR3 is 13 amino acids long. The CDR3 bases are TGTGCCACCAGCAGGGGCAGCTCAGATGGCTACACCTTC. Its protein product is CATSRGSSDGYTF. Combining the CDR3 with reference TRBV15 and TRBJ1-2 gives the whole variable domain DAMVIQNPRYQVTQFGKPVTLSCSQTLNHNVMYWYQQKSSQAPKLLFHYYDKDFNNEADTPDNFQSRRPNTSFCFLDIRSPGLGDTAMYLCATSRGSSDGYTFGSGTRLTVV.

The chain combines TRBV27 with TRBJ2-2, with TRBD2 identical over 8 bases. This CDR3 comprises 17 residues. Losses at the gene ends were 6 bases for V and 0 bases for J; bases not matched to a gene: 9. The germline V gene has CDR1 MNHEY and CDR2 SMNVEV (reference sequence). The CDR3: CASRRRGGPPNTGELFF. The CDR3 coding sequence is TGTGCCAGCAGGCGTCGGGGGGGGCCCCCGAACACCGGGGAGCTGTTTTTT.

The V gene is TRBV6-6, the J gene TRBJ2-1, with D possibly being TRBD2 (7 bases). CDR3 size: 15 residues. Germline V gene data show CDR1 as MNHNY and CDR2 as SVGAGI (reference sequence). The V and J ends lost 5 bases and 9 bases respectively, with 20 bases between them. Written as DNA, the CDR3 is TGTGCCAGCAGTCCCCTCAGAGGGGGGGGTAGTGAGCAGTTCTTC. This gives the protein CASSPLRGGGSEQFF.

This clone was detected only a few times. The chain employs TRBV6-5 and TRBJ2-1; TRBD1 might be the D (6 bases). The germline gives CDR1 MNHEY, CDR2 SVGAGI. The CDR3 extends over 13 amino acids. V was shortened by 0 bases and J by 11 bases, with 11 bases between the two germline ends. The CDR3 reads CASSYSSQGKQFF. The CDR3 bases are TGTGCCAGCAGTTACTCGAGTCAGGGGAAGCAGTTCTTC.

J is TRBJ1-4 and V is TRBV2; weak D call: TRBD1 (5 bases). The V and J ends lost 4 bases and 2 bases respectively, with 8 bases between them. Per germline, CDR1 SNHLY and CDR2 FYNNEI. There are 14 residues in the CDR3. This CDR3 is CASSAGWTNEKLFF. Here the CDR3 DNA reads TGTGCCAGCAGTGCAGGGTGGACTAATGAAAAACTGTTTTTT.

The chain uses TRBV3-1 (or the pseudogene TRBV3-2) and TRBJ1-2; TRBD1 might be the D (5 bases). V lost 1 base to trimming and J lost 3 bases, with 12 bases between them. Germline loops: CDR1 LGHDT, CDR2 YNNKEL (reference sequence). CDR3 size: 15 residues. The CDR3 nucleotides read TGTGCCAGCAGCCAAGGCAGGGATAGGTACTATGGCTACACCTTC. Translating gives CASSQGRDRYYGYTF.

The CDR3 protein is CASRATSGRANEQFF. CDR3 nucleotides: TGTGCCAGCAGAGCTACTAGCGGGAGGGCCAATGAGCAGTTCTTC. The V gene is TRBV6-5, the J gene TRBJ2-1; 13 bases match TRBD2. The J segment lost 6 bases and the V segment lost 6 bases, leaving 5 bases of the junction unmatched. CDR3 size: 15 residues. CDR1 and CDR2 (germline): MNHEY, SVGAGI.

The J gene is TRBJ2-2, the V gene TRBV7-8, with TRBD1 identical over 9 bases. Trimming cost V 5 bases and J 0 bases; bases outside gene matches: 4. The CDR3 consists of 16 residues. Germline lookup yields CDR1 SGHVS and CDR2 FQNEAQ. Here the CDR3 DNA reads TGTGCCAGCAGCCCCCGGGACAGGGCGAACACCGGGGAGCTGTTTTTT. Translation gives CASSPRDRANTGELFF.

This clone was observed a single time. The CDR3 reads CASSPHDSGLAAYNEQFF. CDR3 DNA sequence: TGTGCCAGCAGCCCTCACGATTCGGGACTAGCGGCTTACAATGAGCAGTTCTTC. The chain is built from TRBV7-9 and TRBJ2-1, with 11 bases that match TRBD2. Germline V gives CDR1 SEHNR, CDR2 FQNEAQ (reference sequence). This CDR3 comprises 18 residues. Germline trimming cut 5 bases from V and 4 bases from J; bases unmatched to any gene: 13. The whole variable domain, filled in from reference TRBV7-9 and TRBJ2-1, reads DTGVSQNPRHKITKRGQNVTFRCDPISEHNRLYWYRQTLGQGPEFLTYFQNEAQLEKSRLLSDRFSAERPKGSFSTLEIQRTEQGDSAMYLCASSPHDSGLAAYNEQFFGPGTRLTVL.

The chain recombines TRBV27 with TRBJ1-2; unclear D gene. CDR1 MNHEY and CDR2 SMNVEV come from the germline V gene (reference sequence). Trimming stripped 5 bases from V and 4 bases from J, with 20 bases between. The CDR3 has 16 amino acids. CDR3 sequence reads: CASSLLSTGSAYGYTF. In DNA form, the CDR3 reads TGTGCCAGCAGTCTCCTCTCTACGGGAAGTGCCTATGGCTACACCTTC.

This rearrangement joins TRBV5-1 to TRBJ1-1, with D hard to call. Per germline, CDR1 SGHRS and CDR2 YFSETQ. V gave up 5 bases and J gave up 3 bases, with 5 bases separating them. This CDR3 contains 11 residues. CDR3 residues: CASRAYTEAFF. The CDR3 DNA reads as TGCGCCAGCAGGGCCTACACTGAAGCTTTCTTT.

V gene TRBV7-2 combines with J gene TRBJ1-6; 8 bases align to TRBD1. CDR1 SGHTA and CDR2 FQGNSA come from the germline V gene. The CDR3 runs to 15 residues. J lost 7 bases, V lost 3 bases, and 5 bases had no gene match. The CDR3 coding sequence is TGTGCCAGCAGCTTCATTTCAGGGGGCAATTCACCCCTCCACTTT. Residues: CASSFISGGNSPLHF.

The CDR3 loop reads CATSRDLGGSYGYTF. The CDR3 DNA sequence: TGTGCCACCAGCAGAGATCTTGGAGGCAGCTATGGCTACACCTTC. The chain couples TRBV15 to TRBJ1-2, with unresolved D. V lost 0 bases, J lost 4 bases, and 12 bases lay in between. The CDR3 totals 15 residues. Germline-derived CDR1 and CDR2 are LNHNV and YYDKDF (reference sequence).

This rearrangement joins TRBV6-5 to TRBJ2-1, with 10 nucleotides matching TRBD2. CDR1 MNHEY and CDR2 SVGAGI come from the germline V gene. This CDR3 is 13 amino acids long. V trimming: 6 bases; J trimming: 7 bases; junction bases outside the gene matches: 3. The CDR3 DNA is TGTGCCAGCAGGGCTAGCGGGGGTAATGAGCAGTTCTTC. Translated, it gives CASRASGGNEQFF.

Here the CDR3 reads CAWSRLHFEGEQYF. For the CDR3, the DNA is TGTGCCTGGAGTAGGTTGCATTTTGAGGGCGAGCAGTACTTC. V gene TRBV30 combines with J gene TRBJ2-7, with a weak D call TRBD2 (5 bases). The CDR3 is 14 residues long. Germline V lookup: CDR1 GTSNPN, CDR2 SVGIG (reference sequence). The germline V and J ends were trimmed by 2 bases and 6 bases, with 17 bases remaining between them.

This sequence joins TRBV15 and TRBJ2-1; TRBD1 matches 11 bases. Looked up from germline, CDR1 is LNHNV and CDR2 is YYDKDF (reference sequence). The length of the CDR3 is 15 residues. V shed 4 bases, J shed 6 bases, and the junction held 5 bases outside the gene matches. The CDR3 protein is CATSTSGTGGNEQFF. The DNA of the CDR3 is TGTGCCACCAGCACCTCCGGGACAGGGGGCAATGAGCAGTTCTTC. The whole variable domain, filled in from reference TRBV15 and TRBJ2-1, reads DAMVIQNPRYQVTQFGKPVTLSCSQTLNHNVMYWYQQKSSQAPKLLFHYYDKDFNNEADTPDNFQSRRPNTSFCFLDIRSPGLGDTAMYLCATSTSGTGGNEQFFGPGTRLTVL.

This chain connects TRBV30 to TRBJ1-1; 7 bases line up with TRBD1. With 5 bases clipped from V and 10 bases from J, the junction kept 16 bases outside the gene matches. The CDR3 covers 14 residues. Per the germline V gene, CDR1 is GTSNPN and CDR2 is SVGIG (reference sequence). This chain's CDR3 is CAWGPTGAFSPAFF. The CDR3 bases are TGTGCCTGGGGACCTACAGGGGCCTTTAGCCCAGCTTTCTTT.

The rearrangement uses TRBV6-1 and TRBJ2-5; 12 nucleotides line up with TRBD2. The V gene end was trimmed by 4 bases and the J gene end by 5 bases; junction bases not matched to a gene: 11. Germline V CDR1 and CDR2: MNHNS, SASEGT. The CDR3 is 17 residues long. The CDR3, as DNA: TGTGCCAGCAGTGTCAGGAAACTAGCGGGGGGAGGGGAGACCCAGTACTTC. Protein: CASSVRKLAGGGETQYF.

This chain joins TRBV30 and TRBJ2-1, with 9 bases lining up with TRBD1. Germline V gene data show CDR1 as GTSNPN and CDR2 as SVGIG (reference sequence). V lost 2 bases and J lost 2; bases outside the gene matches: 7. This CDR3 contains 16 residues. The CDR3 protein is CAWSRDRANPYNEQFF. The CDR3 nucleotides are TGTGCCTGGAGTAGGGACAGGGCTAATCCCTACAATGAGCAGTTCTTC.

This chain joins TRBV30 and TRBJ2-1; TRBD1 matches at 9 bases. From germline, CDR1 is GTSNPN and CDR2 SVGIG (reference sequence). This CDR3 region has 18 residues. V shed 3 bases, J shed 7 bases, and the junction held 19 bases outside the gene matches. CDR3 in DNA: TGTGCCTGGAGCCTCTTGGGACAGGGATTAGAGTTTAGTAATGAGCAGTTCTTC. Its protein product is CAWSLLGQGLEFSNEQFF.

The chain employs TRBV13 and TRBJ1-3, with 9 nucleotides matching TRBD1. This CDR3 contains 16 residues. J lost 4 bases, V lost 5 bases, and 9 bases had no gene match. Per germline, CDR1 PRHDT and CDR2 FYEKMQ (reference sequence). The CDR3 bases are TGTGCCAGCAGCGAAAGACAGGGGACAGGGGGAAACACCATATATTTT. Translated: CASSERQGTGGNTIYF.

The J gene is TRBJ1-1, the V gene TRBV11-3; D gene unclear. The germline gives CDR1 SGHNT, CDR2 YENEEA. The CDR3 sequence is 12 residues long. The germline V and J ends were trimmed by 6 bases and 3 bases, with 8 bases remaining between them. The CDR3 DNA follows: TGTGCCAGCAGAGCATCGGACACTGAAGCTTTCTTT. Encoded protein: CASRASDTEAFF.